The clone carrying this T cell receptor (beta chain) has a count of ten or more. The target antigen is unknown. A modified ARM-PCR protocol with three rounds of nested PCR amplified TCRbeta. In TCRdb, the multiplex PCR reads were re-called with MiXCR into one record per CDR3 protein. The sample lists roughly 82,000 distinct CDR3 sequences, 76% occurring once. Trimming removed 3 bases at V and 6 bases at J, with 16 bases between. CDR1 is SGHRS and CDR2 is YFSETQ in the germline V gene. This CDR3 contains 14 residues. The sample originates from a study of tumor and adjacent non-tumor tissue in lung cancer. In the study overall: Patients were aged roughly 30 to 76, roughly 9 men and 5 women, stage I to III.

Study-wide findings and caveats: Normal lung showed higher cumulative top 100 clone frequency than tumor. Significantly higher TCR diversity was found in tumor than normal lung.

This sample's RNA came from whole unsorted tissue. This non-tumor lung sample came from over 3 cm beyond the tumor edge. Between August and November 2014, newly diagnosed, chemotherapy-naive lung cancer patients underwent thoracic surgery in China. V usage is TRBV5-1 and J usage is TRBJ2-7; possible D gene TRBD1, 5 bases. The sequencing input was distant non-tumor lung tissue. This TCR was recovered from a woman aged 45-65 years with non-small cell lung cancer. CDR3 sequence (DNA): TGCGCCAGCAGCTCGCCCAGGGATCCCTCCGAGCAGTACTTC. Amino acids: CASSSPRDPSEQYF.